Listed below are T cell receptor beta chains from one sample, sequenced in a study of shared clonotypes between healthy human individuals. The table came from immunoSEQ multiplex PCR; TCRdb's copy has only in-frame clones and leaves some out. The table shows roughly 2.4 million clones, with 90% to 97% occurring only once. Sequencing was performed on naive CD4+ T cells sorted from blood. These receptors all come from a man between 18 and 35 years old in good health. The CDR3 runs from the conserved cysteine through the conserved F or W. The D gene is left open where the match is weak. The size entry is marked missing in some rows and otherwise reads once, few, many or a size class.

size | J | D | V | DNA | CDR3
- | TRBJ2-1 | TRBD2 | TRBV7-2 | TGTGCCAGCAGCCCTCGAGGGACTAGCGGGTACAATGAGCAGTTCTTC | CASSPRGTSGYNEQFF
- | TRBJ2-4 | - | TRBV7-9 | TGTGCCAGCAGCTTACTAAGGGAAGGCATTCAGTACTTC | CASSLLREGIQYF
- | TRBJ2-3 | TRBD1 | TRBV25-1 | TGTGCCAGCAGACCGACAGGGGTAGATACGCAGTATTTT | CASRPTGVDTQYF
- | TRBJ1-4 | - | TRBV6-5 | TGTGCCAGCAGCTCAGTATTAAGGAATGAAAAACTGTTTTTT | CASSSVLRNEKLFF
- | TRBJ1-1 | TRBD1 | TRBV29-1 | TGCAGCGTGGGACAGATAGAAGCTTTCTTT | CSVGQIEAFF
- | TRBJ2-2 | TRBD1 | TRBV2 | TGTGCCAGCAGCCTGGACAGGGGGCCCGGGGAGCTGTTTTTT | CASSLDRGPGELFF
- | TRBJ2-7 | TRBD2 | TRBV28 | TGTGCCAGCAGTTTAAGGCGGACTAGCGTTGAGCAGTACTTC | CASSLRRTSVEQYF
- | TRBJ2-7 | - | TRBV11-2 | TGTGCCAGCAGCTTAGGGTGGCAGGGGTCCTACGAGCAGTACTTC | CASSLGWQGSYEQYF
- | TRBJ2-5 | TRBD1 | TRBV7-2 | TGTGCCAGCAGCCTCCGGACCCCAGGGGGAGAGACCCAGTACTTC | CASSLRTPGGETQYF
- | TRBJ1-6 | TRBD1 | TRBV2 | TGTGCCAGCAGTCCGCAGCCTCGCCCAGGGGGTGCAGCACCCCTCCACTTT | CASSPQPRPGGAAPLHF
- | TRBJ2-1 | TRBD1 | TRBV28 | TGTGCCAGCAGTCCTAGACAGGGGAGGAGGATGGAGCAGTTCTTC | CASSPRQGRRMEQFF
- | TRBJ1-1 | - | TRBV7-2 | TGTGCCAGCAGCGGGAGGTTTGAAGCTTTCTTT | CASSGRFEAFF
- | TRBJ2-5 | - | TRBV29-1 | TGCAGCGTTGCGACAGAAGTCCAAGAGACCCAGTACTTC | CSVATEVQETQYF
- | TRBJ2-7 | - | TRBV13 | TGTGCCAGCAGCTCGTGGGATAGCGACCCCTACGAGCAGTACTTC | CASSSWDSDPYEQYF
- | TRBJ1-5 | - | TRBV4-3 | TGCGCCAGCAGCCAAGATAGCGGCAGGGTCAATCAGCCCCAGCATTTT | CASSQDSGRVNQPQHF
- | TRBJ2-7 | - | TRBV5-4 | TGTGCCAGCAGTTTCAACCGGGACGGCTACGAGCAGTACTTC | CASSFNRDGYEQYF
- | TRBJ1-2 | - | TRBV25-1 | TGTGCCAGCAGTGAATGGACAGCTGGCTACACCTTC | CASSEWTAGYTF
- | TRBJ1-5 | - | TRBV5-1 | TGCGCCAGCAGCATCGGTAGCAATCAGCCCCAGCATTTT | CASSIGSNQPQHF
- | TRBJ1-1 | - | TRBV30 | TGTGCCTGGAGTGCCGACAAAATGAACACTGAAGCTTTCTTT | CAWSADKMNTEAFF
once | TRBJ2-5 | - | TRBV30 | TGTGCCTGGAGTCCCCCGGGACTTCCCAGTGAGACCCAGTACTTC | CAWSPPGLPSETQYF
- | TRBJ1-5 | - | TRBV7-2 | TGTGCCAGCAGCTATGACAGAAGCAATCAGCCCCAGCATTTT | CASSYDRSNQPQHF
- | TRBJ1-2 | TRBD1 | TRBV5-1 | TGCGCCAGCAGCTTACAGGGGGGTGGCTACACCTTC | CASSLQGGGYTF